This record concerns one T cell receptor (beta chain) sequence. The antigen remains undetermined. Per the germline V gene, CDR1 is MGHRA and CDR2 is YSYEKL. The CDR3 runs to 15 residues. Deletions cut 1 base from V and 3 bases from J, with 9 bases between. This specimen belongs to a study of Tregs in tolerant kidney transplant recipients. The study, taken as a whole, reports: Biological reproducibility was not directly addressed in this study.

Profiled with immunoSEQ multiplex PCR; TCRdb holds only in-frame clones, not every one. The repertoire has 240,000 or so clones, around 82% of them found once; the top ten carry less than 0.75%. The chain recombines TRBV4-1 with TRBJ1-4, with a weak D call TRBD1 (5 bases). The sequence was obtained from a human donor in good health. The specimen was CD4+ T cells from blood. CDR3 coding DNA: TGCGCCAGCAGCCAAGTAGTGGGGGCTAATGAAAAACTGTTTTTT. This sequence encodes CASSQVVGANEKLFF.